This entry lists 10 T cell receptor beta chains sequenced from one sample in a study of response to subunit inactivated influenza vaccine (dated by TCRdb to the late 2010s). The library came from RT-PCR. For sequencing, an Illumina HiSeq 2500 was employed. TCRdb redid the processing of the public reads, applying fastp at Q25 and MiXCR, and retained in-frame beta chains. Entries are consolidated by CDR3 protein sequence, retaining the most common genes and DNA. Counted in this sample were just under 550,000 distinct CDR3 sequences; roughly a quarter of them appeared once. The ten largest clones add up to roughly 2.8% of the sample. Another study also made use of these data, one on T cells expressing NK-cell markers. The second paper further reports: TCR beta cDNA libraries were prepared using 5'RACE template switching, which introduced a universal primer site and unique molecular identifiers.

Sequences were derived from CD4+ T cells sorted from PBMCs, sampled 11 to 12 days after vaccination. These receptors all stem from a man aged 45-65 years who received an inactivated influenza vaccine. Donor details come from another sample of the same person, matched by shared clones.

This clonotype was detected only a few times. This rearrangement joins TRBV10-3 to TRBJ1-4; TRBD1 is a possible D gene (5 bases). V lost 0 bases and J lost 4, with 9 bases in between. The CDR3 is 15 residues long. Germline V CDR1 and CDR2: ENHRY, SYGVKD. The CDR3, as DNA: TGTGCCATCAGTGAGTCTGGAGGGGTTAATGAAAAACTGTTTTTT. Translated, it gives CAISESGGVNEKLFF.

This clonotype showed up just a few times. The CDR3 nucleotides read TGCGCCAGCAGCTTGCGTGGACTAGCGGGAGGAGTGGGCACAGATACGCAGTATTTT. Translating gives CASSLRGLAGGVGTDTQYF. The chain combines TRBV5-1 with TRBJ2-3; 14 nucleotides line up with TRBD2. The CDR3 totals 19 residues. The germline V gene encodes CDR1 SGHRS and CDR2 YFSETQ. V trimming: 1 base; J trimming: 1 base; junction bases outside the gene matches: 8. Variable domain in full (rest from reference TRBV5-1 and TRBJ2-3): KAGVTQTPRYLIKTRGQQVTLSCSPISGHRSVSWYQQTPGQGLQFLFEYFSETQRNKGNFPGRFSGRQFSNSRSEMNVSTLELGDSALYLCASSLRGLAGGVGTDTQYFGPGTRLTVL.

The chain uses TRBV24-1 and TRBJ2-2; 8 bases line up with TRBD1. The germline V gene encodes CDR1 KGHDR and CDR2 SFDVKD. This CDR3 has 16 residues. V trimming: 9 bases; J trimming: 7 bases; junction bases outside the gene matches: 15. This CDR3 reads CATSSGQGALFGELFF. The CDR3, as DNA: TGTGCCACCTCATCGGGGCAGGGGGCTCTTTTCGGGGAGCTGTTTTTT.

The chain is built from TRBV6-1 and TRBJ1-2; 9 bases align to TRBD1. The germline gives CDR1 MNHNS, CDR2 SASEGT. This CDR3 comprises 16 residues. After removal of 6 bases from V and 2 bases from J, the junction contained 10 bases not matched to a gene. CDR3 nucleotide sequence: TGTGCCAGCAGGCTACCGCGGACAGGGGACAACTATGGCTACACCTTC. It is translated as CASRLPRTGDNYGYTF.

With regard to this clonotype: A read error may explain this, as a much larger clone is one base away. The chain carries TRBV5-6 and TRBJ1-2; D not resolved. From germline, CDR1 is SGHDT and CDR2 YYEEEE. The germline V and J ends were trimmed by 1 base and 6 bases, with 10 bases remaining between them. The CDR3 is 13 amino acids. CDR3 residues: CASSLPDNHGYTF. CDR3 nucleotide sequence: TGTGCCAGCAGCTTGCCCGACAACCATGGCTACACCTTC.

CDR3 bases: TGTGCCATCAGTGCGGACAGGGACACTGAAGCTTTCTTT. This sequence encodes CAISADRDTEAFF. The chain links TRBV10-3 to TRBJ1-1; 8 nucleotides match TRBD1. Germline loops: CDR1 ENHRY, CDR2 SYGVKD. This CDR3 contains 13 residues. Germline trimming cut 4 bases from V and 3 bases from J; bases unmatched to any gene: 1.

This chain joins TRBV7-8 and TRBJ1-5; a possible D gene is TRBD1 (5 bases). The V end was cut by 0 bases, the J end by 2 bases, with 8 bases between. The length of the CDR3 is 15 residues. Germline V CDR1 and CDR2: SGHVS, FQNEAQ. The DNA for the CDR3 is TGTGCCAGCAGCTTAGCAGGGGTAGGCAATCAGCCCCAGCATTTT. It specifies CASSLAGVGNQPQHF.

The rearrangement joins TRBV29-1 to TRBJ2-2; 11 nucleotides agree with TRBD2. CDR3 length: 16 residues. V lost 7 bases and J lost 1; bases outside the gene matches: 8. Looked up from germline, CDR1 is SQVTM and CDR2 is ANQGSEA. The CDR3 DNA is TGCAGCGCTTCTCGACTAGCGGGACAGAACACCGGGGAGCTGTTTTTT. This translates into CSASRLAGQNTGELFF.

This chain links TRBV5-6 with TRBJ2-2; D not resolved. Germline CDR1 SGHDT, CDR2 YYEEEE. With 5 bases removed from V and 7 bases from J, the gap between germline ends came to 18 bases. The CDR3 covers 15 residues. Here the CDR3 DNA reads TGTGCCAGCAGGTTTTTTAGTCTTGATGTCGGGGAGCTGTTTTTT. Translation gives CASRFFSLDVGELFF.

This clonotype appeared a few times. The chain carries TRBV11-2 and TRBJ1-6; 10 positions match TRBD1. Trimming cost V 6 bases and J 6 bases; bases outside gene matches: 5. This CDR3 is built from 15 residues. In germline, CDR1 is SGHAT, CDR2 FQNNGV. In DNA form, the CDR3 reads TGTGCCAGCAGGCCTGGGACAGGGGTTAATTCACCCCTCCACTTT. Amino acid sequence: CASRPGTGVNSPLHF.